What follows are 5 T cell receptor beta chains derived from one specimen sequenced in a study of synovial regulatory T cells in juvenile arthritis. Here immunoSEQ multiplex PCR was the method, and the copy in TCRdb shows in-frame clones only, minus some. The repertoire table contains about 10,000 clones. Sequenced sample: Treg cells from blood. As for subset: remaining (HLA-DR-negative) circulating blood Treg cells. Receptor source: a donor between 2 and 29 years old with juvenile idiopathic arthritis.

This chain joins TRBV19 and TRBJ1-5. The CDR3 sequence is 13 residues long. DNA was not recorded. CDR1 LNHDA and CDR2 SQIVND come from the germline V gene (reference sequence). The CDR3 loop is CASSGRADQPQHF.

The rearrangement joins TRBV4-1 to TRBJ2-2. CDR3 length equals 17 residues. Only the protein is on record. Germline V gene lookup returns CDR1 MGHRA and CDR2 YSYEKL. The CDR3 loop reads CASSQGRGASDTGELFF.

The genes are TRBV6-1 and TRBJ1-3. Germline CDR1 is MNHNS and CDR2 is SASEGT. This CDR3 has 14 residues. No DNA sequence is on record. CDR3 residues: CATKELGSGNTIYF.

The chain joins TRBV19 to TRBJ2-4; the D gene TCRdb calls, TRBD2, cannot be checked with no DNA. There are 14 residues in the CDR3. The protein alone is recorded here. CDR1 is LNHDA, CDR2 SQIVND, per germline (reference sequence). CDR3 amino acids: CASSPGLAGNIQYF. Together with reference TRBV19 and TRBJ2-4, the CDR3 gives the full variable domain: DGGITQSPKYLFRKEGQNVTLSCEQNLNHDAMYWYRQDPGQGLRLIYYSQIVNDFQKGDIAEGYSVSREKKESFPLTVTSAQKNPTAFYLCASSPGLAGNIQYFGAGTRLSVL.

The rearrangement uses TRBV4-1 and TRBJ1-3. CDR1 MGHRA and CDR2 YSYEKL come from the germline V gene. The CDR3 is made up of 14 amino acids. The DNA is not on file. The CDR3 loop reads CASSQDLGSDTIYF.